The clone carrying this T cell receptor (beta chain) came up once. The record originates from a study of cytomegalovirus exposure and HLA in healthy donors. PCR primers comprised 60 Vbeta and 13 Jbeta primers. Generated by immunoSEQ multiplex PCR, the TCRdb table keeps only in-frame clones and is missing some. The data hold some 100,000 clones, with around three quarters observed a single time. Trimming shortened V by 4 bases and J by 10 bases, and 17 bases separated the two germline ends. Germline CDR1 reads SGHDN; CDR2 reads FVKESK. This CDR3 comprises 14 residues. The TCR comes from a female donor in good health and CMV-seropositive. The chain recombines TRBV14 with TRBJ2-1; D is possibly TRBD2 (6 bases). The source material was PBMCs. The CDR3 protein is CASSPERRREEQFF. The DNA of the CDR3 is TGTGCCAGCAGCCCAGAAAGAAGGAGGGAGGAGCAGTTCTTC.